These 7 T cell receptor beta chains were all obtained from the same sample, sequenced in a study of vaccination and CD4 T cells after COVID-19. Treatment specified: approximately 11-day PBMC culture with coronavirus spike peptide pools or control peptides (ViraFEST assay). The assay that was used to sequence DNA from cultured CD4+ T cells was the Oncomine TCR Beta short-read assay. TCRdb analysed the PCR reads with MiXCR anew, one entry per CDR3 protein. The data contain roughly 17,000 distinct CDR3 sequences, about 40% of them singletons. Antigens for these TCRs are unknown. The specimen was CD4+ T cells from blood, cultured in vitro. These receptors all come from a human donor who had recovered from COVID-19.

The chain is built from TRBV6-2 or TRBV6-3 and TRBJ2-7; 10 bases are a match to TRBD1. CDR3 length: 14 residues. J lost 2 bases, V lost 6 bases, and 4 bases had no gene match. Germline CDR1 MNHEY, CDR2 SVGEGT. CDR3 residues: CASRPGQGAYEQYF. CDR3 nucleotides: TGTGCCAGCAGGCCTGGACAGGGGGCCTACGAGCAGTACTTC.

The CDR3: CSARELTTGSYEQYF. For the CDR3, the DNA is TGCAGTGCTAGAGAGTTGACAACCGGCTCCTACGAGCAGTACTTC. J is TRBJ2-7 and V is TRBV20-1; D not resolved. The CDR3 length is 15 residues. Germline loops: CDR1 DFQATT, CDR2 SNEGSKA (reference sequence). The germline V and J ends were trimmed by 0 bases and 0 bases, with 12 bases remaining between them.

The CDR3: CASTAPGAEAFF. Written as DNA, the CDR3 is TGTGCCAGTACCGCCCCTGGTGCTGAAGCTTTCTTT. The J gene is TRBJ1-1, the V gene TRBV6-1; no reliable D call. Germline lookup yields CDR1 MNHNS and CDR2 SASEGT. CDR3 length: 12 residues. The V end was cut by 9 bases, the J end by 6 bases, with 14 bases between.

V and J are TRBV19 and TRBJ2-7; D is ambiguous. V lost 5 bases to trimming and J lost 4 bases, with 6 bases between them. The length of the CDR3 is 11 residues. Germline V CDR1 and CDR2: LNHDA, SQIVND (reference sequence). The CDR3 protein is CASSSKYEQYF. For the CDR3, the DNA is TGTGCCAGTAGTTCGAAATACGAGCAGTACTTC.

The V gene is TRBV20-1, the J gene TRBJ2-2, with 15 bases that match TRBD2. The CDR3 spans 18 residues. Trimming took 5 bases from V and 4 from J; bases not matched to a gene: 11. The germline gives CDR1 DFQATT, CDR2 SNEGSKA (reference sequence). The CDR3 DNA follows: TGCAGTGCTCCCCGGACTAGCGGGAGGGGGGTGGGCACCGGGGAGCTGTTTTTT. It specifies CSAPRTSGRGVGTGELFF.

The chain has TRBV1 and TRBJ1-2. TRBV1 is termed a pseudogene. CDR3 length: 12 residues. The CDR3 region is CTSSQGHYGYTF. CDR3 DNA sequence: TGCACCAGCAGCCAAGGACACTATGGCTACACCTTC.

The sample holds a few counts of this clonotype. This chain connects TRBV4-2 to TRBJ2-7, with D perhaps TRBD1 or TRBD2 (6 bases each). There are 14 residues in the CDR3. Trimming stripped 0 bases from V and 4 bases from J, with 10 bases between. Germline CDR1 LGHNA, CDR2 YNFKEQ. The CDR3 here is CASSQDGGPYEQYF. The CDR3 DNA sequence: TGTGCCAGCAGCCAAGACGGGGGCCCATACGAGCAGTACTTC.